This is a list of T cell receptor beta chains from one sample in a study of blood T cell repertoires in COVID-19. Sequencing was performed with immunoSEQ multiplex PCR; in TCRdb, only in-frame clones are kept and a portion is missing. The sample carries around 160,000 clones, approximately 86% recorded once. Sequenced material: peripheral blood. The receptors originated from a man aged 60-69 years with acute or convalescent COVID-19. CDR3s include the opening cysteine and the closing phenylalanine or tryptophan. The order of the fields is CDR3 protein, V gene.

CASSVDRPSNTGELFF	TRBV6-1
CSASPTREQYF	TRBV20-1
CASSLTVRGNTIYF	TRBV5-1
CSAQREGTYNEQFF	TRBV29-1
CSASRENQPQHF	TRBV20-1
CASSRAPSRGETQYF	TRBV5-1
CASRRDLAGVETQYF	TRBV6-5
CASSSGQGATSEAFF	TRBV5-1
CASSPHNPPSLYF	TRBV27
CAWSVSAAVNSPLHF	TRBV30
CASSLMLGLANNEQFF	TRBV7-2
CASLLSGTRGETQYF	TRBV5-1
CATSRKGNRGGQPQHF	TRBV15
CASSPWRSGTGSQGGTDTQYF	TRBV5-1
CASSQHYF	TRBV7-3
CAISGTGLSTEAFF	TRBV10-3
CASSLGGRNTGELFF	TRBV5-1
CTSSQDPLSGSRSNTQYF	TRBV1